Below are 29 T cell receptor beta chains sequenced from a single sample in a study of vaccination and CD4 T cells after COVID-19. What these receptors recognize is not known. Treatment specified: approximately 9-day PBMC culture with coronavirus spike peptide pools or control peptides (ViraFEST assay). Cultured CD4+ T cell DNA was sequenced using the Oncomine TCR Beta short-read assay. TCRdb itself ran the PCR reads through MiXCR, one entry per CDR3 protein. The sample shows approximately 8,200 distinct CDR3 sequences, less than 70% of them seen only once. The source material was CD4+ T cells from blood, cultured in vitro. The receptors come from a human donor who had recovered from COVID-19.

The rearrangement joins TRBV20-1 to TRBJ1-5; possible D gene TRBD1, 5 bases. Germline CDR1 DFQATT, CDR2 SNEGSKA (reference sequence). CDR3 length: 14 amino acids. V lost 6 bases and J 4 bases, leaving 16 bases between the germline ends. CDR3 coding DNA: TGCAGTGCCAACCTCAGGGTGTCGAATCAGCCCCAGCATTTT. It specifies CSANLRVSNQPQHF.

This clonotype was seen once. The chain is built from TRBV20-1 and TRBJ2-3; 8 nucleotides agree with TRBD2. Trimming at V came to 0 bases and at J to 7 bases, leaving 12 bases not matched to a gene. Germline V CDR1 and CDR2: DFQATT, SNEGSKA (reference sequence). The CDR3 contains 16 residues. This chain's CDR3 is CSAREDKGTSVHTQYF. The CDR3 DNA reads TGCAGTGCTAGAGAGGATAAGGGGACTAGTGTTCATACGCAGTATTTT.

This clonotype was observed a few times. The CDR3 nucleotides read TGTGCCAGCAGCCTAAACAGGGTTAACTATGGCTACACCTTC. This translates into CASSLNRVNYGYTF. This rearrangement joins TRBV28 to TRBJ1-2; the D gene is possibly TRBD1 (6 bases). The V gene's germline CDR1 is MDHEN and CDR2 SYDVKM. CDR3 length: 14 amino acids. Trimming took 6 bases from V and 1 from J, leaving 12 bases between them.

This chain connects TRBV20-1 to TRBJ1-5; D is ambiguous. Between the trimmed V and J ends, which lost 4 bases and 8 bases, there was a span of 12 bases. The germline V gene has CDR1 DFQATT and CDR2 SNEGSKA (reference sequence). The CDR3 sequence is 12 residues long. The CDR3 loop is CSAKPPGEPQHF. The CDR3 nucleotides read TGCAGTGCTAAGCCGCCCGGGGAGCCCCAGCATTTT.

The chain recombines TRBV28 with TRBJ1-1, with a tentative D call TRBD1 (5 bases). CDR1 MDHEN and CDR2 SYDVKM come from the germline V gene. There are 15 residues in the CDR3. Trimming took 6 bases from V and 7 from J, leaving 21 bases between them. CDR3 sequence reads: CASRETGVGVGEAFF. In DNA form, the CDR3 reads TGTGCCAGCAGGGAAACAGGTGTGGGGGTCGGTGAAGCTTTCTTT.

The CDR3 DNA reads TGCAGTGCTAGAGACCAGATCACTGAAGCTTTCTTT. Amino acid sequence: CSARDQITEAFF. V and J are TRBV20-1 and TRBJ1-1, with D hard to call. This CDR3 has 12 amino acids. Germline assignment: CDR1 DFQATT and CDR2 SNEGSKA (reference sequence). V gave up 0 bases and J gave up 4 bases, with 6 bases separating them.

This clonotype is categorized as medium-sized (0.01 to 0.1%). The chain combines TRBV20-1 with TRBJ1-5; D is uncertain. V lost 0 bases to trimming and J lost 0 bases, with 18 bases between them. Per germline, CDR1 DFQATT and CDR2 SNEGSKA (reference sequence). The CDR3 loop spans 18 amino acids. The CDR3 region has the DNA TGCAGTGCTAGAGAGGGAACGGCTATCCGTTATAGCAATCAGCCCCAGCATTTT. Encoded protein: CSAREGTAIRYSNQPQHF.

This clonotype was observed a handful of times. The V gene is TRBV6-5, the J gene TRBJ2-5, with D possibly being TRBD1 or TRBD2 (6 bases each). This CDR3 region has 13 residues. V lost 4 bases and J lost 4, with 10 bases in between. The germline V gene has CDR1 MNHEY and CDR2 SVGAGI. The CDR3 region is CASSWGAGETQYF. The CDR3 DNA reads TGTGCCAGCAGTTGGGGGGCGGGAGAGACCCAGTACTTC.

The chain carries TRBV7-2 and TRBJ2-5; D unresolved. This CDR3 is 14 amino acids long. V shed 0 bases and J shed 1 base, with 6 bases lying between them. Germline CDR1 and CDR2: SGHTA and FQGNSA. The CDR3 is CASSLAYSQETQYF. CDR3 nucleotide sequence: TGTGCCAGCAGCTTAGCGTACAGCCAAGAGACCCAGTACTTC.

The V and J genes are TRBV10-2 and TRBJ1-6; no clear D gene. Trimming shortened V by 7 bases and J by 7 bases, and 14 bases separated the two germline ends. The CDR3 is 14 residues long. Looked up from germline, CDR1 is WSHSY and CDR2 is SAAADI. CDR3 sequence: CASTRPDGNSPLHF. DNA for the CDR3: TGCGCCAGCACCCGCCCAGACGGGAATTCACCCCTCCACTTT.

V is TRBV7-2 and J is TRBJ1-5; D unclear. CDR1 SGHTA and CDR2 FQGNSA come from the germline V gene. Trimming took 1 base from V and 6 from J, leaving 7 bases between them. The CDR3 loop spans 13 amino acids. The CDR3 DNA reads TGTGCCAGCAGCTTAGAGATTCGTCAGCCCCAGCATTTT. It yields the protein CASSLEIRQPQHF.

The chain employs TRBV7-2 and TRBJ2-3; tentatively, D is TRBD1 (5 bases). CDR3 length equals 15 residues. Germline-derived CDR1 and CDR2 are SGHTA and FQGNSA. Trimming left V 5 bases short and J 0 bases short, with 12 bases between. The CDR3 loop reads CASSVDRSSTDTQYF. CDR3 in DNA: TGTGCCAGCAGCGTAGACAGATCTAGCACAGATACGCAGTATTTT. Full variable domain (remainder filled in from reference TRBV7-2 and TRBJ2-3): GAGVSQSPSNKVTEKGKDVELRCDPISGHTALYWYRQSLGQGLEFLIYFQGNSAPDKSGLPSDRFSAERTGGSVSTLTIQRTQQEDSAVYLCASSVDRSSTDTQYFGPGTRLTVL.

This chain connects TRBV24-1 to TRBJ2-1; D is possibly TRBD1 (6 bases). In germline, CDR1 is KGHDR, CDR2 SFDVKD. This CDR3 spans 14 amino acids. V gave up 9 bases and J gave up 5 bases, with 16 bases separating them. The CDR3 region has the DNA TGTGCCACCTCCAGGGGCGACTCTCACAATGAGCAGTTCTTC. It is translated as CATSRGDSHNEQFF.

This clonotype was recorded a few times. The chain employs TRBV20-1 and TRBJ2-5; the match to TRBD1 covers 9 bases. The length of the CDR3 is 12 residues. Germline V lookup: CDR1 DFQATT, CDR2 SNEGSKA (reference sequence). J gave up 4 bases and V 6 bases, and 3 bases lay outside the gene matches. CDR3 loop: CSALDRGETQYF. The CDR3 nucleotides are TGCAGTGCCTTGGACAGGGGAGAGACCCAGTACTTC.

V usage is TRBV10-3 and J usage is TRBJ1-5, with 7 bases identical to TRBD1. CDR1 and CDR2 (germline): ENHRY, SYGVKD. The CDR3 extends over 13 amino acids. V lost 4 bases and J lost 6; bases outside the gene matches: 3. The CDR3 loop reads CAISGQGRQPQHF. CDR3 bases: TGTGCCATCAGTGGACAGGGACGTCAGCCCCAGCATTTT.

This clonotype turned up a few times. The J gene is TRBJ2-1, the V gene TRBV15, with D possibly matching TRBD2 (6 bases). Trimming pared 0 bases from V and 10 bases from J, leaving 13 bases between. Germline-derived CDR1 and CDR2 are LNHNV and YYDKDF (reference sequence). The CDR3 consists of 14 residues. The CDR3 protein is CATSRDPTGGEQFF. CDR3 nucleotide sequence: TGTGCCACCAGCAGAGACCCTACCGGAGGGGAGCAGTTCTTC.

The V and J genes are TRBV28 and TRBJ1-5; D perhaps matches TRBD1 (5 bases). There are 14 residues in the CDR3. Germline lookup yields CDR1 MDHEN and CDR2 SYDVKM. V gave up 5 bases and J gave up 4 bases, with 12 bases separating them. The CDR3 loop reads CASSRGSKNQPQHF. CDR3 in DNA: TGTGCCAGCAGTAGGGGCTCAAAGAATCAGCCCCAGCATTTT. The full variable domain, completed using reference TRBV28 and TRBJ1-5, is DVKVTQSSRYLVKRTGEKVFLECVQDMDHENMFWYRQDPGLGLRLIYFSYDVKMKEKGDIPEGYSVSREKKERFSLILESASTNQTSMYLCASSRGSKNQPQHFGDGTRLSIL.

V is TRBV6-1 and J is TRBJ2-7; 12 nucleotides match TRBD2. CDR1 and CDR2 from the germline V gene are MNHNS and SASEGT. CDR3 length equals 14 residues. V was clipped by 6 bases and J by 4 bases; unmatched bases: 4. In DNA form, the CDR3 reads TGTGCCAGCAGCCGGACTAGCGGGGTATACGAGCAGTACTTC. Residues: CASSRTSGVYEQYF.

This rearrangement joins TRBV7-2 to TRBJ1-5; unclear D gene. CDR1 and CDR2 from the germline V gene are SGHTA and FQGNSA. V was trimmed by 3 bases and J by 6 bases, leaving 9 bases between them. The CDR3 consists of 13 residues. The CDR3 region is CASSFTSGQPQHF. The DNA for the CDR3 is TGTGCCAGCAGCTTCACTTCGGGTCAGCCCCAGCATTTT.

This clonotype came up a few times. The CDR3 sequence: CASSHTGPSPLHF. CDR3 DNA sequence: TGTGCCAGCAGCCACACAGGGCCCTCACCCCTCCACTTT. V and J are TRBV11-1 and TRBJ1-6; tentatively, D is TRBD1 (6 bases). Trimming stripped 5 bases from V and 10 bases from J, with 12 bases between. The CDR3 has 13 residues. Germline assignment: CDR1 SGHAT and CDR2 FQDESV (reference sequence). Combining the CDR3 with reference TRBV11-1 and TRBJ1-6 gives the whole variable domain EAEVAQSPRYKITEKSQAVAFWCDPISGHATLYWYRQILGQGPELLVQFQDESVVDDSQLPKDRFSAERLKGVDSTLKIQPAELGDSAMYLCASSHTGPSPLHFGNGTRLTVT.

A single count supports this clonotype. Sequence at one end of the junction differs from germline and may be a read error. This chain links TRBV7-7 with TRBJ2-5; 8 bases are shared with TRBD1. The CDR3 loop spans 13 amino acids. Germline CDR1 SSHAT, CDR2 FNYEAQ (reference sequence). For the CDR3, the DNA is TGTGCTAGCAGCTTAGACAGGGGTGAGACCCAGTACTTC. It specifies CASSLDRGETQYF.

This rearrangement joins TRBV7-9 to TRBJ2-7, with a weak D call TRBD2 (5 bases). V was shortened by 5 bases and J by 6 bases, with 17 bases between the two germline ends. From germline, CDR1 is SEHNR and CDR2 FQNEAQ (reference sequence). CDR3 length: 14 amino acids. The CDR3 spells CASSPQRAPREQYF. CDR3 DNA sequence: TGTGCCAGCAGCCCCCAGAGGGCCCCTCGCGAGCAGTACTTC.

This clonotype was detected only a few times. CDR3 loop: CASSLVGPSYVYF. CDR3 bases: TGTGCCAGCAGCTTAGTGGGGCCCTCCTACGTGTACTTC. The V gene is TRBV7-2, the J gene TRBJ2-7; possibly TRBD1 for D (5 bases). CDR3 length: 13 residues. The germline V and J ends were trimmed by 1 base and 12 bases, with 16 bases remaining between them. Germline-derived CDR1 and CDR2 are SGHTA and FQGNSA. Combining the CDR3 with reference TRBV7-2 and TRBJ2-7 gives the whole variable domain GAGVSQSPSNKVTEKGKDVELRCDPISGHTALYWYRQSLGQGLEFLIYFQGNSAPDKSGLPSDRFSAERTGGSVSTLTIQRTQQEDSAVYLCASSLVGPSYVYFGPGTRLTVT.

In nucleotides, the CDR3 is TGTGCCAGCAGCTTAGCAGGGAGCGGGGGGGAGTTCTTC. Protein product: CASSLAGSGGEFF. The chain employs TRBV7-2 and TRBJ2-1; TRBD2 aligns across 10 bases. Germline V gene lookup returns CDR1 SGHTA and CDR2 FQGNSA. The CDR3 sequence is 13 residues long. V lost 0 bases and J lost 14; bases outside the gene matches: 4.

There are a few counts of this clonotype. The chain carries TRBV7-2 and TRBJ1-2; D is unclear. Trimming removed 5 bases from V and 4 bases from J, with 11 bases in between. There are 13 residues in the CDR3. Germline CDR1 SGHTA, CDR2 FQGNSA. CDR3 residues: CASSEKTTYGYTF. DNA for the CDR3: TGTGCCAGCAGCGAGAAGACAACCTATGGCTACACCTTC. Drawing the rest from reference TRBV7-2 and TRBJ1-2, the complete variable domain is GAGVSQSPSNKVTEKGKDVELRCDPISGHTALYWYRQSLGQGLEFLIYFQGNSAPDKSGLPSDRFSAERTGGSVSTLTIQRTQQEDSAVYLCASSEKTTYGYTFGSGTRLTVV.

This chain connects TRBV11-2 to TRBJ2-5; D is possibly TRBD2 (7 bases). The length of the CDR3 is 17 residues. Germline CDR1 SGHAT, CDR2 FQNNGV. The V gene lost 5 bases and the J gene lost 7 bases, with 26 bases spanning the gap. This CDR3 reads CASSPIQKGGSGGTQYF. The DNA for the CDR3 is TGTGCCAGCAGCCCCATCCAGAAGGGGGGATCGGGGGGGACCCAGTACTTC.

The CDR3 sequence is CATSRDTQETQYF. The CDR3 DNA follows: TGTGCCACCAGCAGGGACACACAAGAGACCCAGTACTTC. This chain uses TRBV15 with TRBJ2-5, with D perhaps matching TRBD1 (5 bases). CDR3 size: 13 residues. V dropped 3 bases and J dropped 2 bases, with 7 bases sitting between them. Germline V gives CDR1 LNHNV, CDR2 YYDKDF (reference sequence).

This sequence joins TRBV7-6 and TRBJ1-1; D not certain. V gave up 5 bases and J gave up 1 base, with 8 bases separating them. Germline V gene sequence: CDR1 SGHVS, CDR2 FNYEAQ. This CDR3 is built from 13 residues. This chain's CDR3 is CASSLRTNTEAFF. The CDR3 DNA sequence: TGTGCCAGCAGCCTGCGGACGAACACTGAAGCTTTCTTT.

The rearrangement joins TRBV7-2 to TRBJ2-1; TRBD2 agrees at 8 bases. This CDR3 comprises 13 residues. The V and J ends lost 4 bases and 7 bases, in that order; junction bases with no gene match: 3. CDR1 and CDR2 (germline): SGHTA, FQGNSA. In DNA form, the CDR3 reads TGTGCCAGCAGCTCCCGGGGGGGAAATGAGCAGTTCTTC. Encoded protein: CASSSRGGNEQFF.